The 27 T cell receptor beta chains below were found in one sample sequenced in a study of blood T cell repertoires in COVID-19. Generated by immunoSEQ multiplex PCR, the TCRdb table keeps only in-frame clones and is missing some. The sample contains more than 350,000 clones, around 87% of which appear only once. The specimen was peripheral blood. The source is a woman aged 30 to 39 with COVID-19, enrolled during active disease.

CDR3 coding DNA: TGTGCCAGCAGTCCCAGACTAGCGGGAGACGATGAGCAGTTCTTC. Translation gives CASSPRLAGDDEQFF. This chain uses TRBV27 with TRBJ2-1; 12 bases fit TRBD2. Germline CDR1 and CDR2: MNHEY and SMNVEV (reference sequence). V lost 5 bases, J lost 8 bases, and 7 bases stayed unmatched. The CDR3 length is 15 residues.

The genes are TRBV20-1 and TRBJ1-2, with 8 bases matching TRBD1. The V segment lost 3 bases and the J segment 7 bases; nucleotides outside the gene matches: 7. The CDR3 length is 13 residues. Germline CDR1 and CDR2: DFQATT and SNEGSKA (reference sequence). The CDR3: CSASRAGGAGYTF. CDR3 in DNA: TGCAGTGCTAGTCGAGCAGGGGGCGCTGGCTACACCTTC.

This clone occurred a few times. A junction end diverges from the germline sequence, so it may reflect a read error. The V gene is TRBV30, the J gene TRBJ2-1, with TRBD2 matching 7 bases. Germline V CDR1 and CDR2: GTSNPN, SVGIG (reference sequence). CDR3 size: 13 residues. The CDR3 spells CAWSVQEGGPEIF. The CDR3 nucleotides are TGTGCCTGGAGTGTCCAGGAGGGAGGGCCCGAGATCTTC.

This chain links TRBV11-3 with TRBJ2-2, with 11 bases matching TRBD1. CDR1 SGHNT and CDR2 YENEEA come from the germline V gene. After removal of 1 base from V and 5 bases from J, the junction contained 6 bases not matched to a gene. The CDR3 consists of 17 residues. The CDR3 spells CASSLGTGGARTGELFF. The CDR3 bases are TGTGCCAGCAGCTTAGGGACAGGGGGCGCGAGGACCGGGGAGCTGTTTTTT.

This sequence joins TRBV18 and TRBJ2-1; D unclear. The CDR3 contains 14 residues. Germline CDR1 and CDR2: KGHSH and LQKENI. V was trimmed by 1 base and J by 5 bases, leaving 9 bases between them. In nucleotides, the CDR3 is TGTGCCAGCTCACCACTGATCCAGAACAATGAGCAGTTCTTC. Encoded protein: CASSPLIQNNEQFF.

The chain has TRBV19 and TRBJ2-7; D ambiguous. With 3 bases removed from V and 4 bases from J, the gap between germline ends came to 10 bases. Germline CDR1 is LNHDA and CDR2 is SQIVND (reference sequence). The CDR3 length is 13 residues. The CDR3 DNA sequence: TGTGCCAGTAGTATTGGGCCGTTTTACGAGCAGTACTTC. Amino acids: CASSIGPFYEQYF.

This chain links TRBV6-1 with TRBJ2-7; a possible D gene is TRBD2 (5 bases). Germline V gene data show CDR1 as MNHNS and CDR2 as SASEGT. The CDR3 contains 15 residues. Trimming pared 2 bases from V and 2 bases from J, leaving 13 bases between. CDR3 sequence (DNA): TGTGCCAGCAGTGAATACGGCGGACTGGCCTACGAGCAGTACTTC. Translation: CASSEYGGLAYEQYF.

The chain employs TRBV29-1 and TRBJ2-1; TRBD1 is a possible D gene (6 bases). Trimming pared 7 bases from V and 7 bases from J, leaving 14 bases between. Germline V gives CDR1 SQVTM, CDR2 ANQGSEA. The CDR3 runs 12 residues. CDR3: CSAIPRGNEQFF. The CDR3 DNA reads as TGCAGCGCTATCCCCAGGGGAAATGAGCAGTTCTTC.

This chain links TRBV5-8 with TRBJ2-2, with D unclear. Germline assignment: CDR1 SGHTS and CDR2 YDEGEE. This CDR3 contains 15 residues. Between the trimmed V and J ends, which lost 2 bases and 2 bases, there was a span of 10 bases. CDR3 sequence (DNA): TGTGCCAGCAGCTTAAAATGGCACAACACCGGGGAGCTGTTTTTT. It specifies CASSLKWHNTGELFF.

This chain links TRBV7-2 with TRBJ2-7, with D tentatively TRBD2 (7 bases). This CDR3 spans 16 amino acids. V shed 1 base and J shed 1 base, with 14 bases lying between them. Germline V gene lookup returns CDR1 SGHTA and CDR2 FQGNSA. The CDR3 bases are TGTGCCAGCAGCTTAGGAAGCGGGACACCTTCCTACGAGCAGTACTTC. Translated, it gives CASSLGSGTPSYEQYF.

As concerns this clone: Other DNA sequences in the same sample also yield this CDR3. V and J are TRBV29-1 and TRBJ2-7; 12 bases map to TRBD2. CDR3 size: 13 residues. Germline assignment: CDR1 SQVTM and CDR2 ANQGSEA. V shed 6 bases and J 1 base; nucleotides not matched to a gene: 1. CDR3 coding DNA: TGCAGCGTCGGACTAGCGGGATCCTACGAGCAGTACTTC. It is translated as CSVGLAGSYEQYF.

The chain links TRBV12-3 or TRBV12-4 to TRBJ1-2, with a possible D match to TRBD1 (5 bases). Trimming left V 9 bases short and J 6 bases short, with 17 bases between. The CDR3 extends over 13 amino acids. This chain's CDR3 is CASRSSGDDGYTF. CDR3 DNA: TGTGCCAGTCGATCGTCGGGGGACGATGGCTACACCTTC.

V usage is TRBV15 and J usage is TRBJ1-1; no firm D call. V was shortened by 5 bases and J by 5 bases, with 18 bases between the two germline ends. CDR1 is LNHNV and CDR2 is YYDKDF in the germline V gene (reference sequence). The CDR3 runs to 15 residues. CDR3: CATSASRTVGTEAFF. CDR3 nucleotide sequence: TGTGCCACCAGCGCCTCCCGTACAGTCGGAACTGAAGCTTTCTTT.

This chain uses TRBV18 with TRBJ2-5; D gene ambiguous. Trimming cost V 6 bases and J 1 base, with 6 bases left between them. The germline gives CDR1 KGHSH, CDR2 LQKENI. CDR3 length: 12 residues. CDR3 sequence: CASSSVQETQYF. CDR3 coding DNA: TGTGCCAGCTCTTCCGTCCAAGAGACCCAGTACTTC.

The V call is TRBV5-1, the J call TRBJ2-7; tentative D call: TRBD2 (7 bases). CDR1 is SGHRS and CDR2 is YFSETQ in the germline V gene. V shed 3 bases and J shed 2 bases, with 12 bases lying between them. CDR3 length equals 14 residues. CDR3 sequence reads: CASSWGGATYEQYF. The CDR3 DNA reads TGCGCCAGCAGCTGGGGGGGGGCCACCTACGAGCAGTACTTC.

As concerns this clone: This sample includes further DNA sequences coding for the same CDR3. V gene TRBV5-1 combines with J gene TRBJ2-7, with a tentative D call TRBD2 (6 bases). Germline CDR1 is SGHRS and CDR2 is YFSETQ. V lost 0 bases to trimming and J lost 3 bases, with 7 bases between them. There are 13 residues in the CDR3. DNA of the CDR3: TGCGCCAGCAGCTTGGTTAGCGGCTACGAGCAGTACTTC. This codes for CASSLVSGYEQYF.

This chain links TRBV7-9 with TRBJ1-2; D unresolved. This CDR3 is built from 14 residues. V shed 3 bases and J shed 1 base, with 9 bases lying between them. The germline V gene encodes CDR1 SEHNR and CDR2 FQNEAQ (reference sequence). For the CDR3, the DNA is TGTGCCAGCAGCTTTTCGGGAAGTAACTATGGCTACACCTTC. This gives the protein CASSFSGSNYGYTF.

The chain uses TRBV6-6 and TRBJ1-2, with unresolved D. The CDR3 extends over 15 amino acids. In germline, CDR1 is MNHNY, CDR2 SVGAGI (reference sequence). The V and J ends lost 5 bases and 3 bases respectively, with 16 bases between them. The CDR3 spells CASSPEGLSHYGYTF. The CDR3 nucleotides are TGTGCCAGCAGTCCGGAAGGACTGAGCCACTATGGCTACACCTTC.

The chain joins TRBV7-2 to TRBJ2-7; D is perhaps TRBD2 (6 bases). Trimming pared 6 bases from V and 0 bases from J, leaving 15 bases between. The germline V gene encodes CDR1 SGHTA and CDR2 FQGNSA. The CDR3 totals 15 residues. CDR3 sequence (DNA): TGTGCCAGCAGTCTAGGAGGGGCCCCCTCCTACGAGCAGTACTTC. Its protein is CASSLGGAPSYEQYF.

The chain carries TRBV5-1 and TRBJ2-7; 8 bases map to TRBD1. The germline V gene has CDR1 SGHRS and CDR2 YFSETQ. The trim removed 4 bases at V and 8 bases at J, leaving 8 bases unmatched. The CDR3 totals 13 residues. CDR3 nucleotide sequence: TGCGCCAGCAGCGGGGGGACAGGCAGCAAGCAGTACTTC. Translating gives CASSGGTGSKQYF.

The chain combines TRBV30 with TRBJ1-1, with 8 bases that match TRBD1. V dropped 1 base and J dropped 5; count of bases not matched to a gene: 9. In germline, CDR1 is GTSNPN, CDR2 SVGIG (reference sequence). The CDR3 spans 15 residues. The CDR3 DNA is TGTGCCTGGAGTGAGAGGCAGGGGGCTTGGACTGAAGCTTTCTTT. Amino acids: CAWSERQGAWTEAFF. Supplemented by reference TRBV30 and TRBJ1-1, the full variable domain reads SQTIHQWPATLVQPVGSPLSLECTVEGTSNPNLYWYRQAAGRGLQLLFYSVGIGQISSEVPQNLSASRPQDRQFILSSKKLLLSDSGFYLCAWSERQGAWTEAFFGQGTRLTVV.

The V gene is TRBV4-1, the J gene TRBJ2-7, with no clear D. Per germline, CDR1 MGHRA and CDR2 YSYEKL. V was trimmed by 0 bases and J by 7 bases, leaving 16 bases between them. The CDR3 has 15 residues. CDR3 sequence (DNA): TGCGCCAGCAGCCAAGATGGTAGAGGTAGATCGGAGCAGTACTTC. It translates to CASSQDGRGRSEQYF.

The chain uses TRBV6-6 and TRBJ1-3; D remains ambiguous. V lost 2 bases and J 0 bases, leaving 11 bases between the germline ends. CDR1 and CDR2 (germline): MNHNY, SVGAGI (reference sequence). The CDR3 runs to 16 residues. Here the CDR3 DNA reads TGTGCCAGCAGTTACACCGGAGGAAGCTCTGGAAACACCATATATTTT. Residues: CASSYTGGSSGNTIYF.

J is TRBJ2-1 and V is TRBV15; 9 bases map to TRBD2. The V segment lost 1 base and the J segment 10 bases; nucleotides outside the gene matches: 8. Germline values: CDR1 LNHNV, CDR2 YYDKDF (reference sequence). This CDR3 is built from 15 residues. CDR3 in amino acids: CATSRVAGGPREQFF. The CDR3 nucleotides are TGTGCCACCAGCAGAGTTGCGGGAGGGCCGCGGGAGCAGTTCTTC.

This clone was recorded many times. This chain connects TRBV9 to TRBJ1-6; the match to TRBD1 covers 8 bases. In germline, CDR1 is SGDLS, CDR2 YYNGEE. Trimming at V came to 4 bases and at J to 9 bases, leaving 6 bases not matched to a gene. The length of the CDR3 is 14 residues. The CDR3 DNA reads TGTGCCAGCAGCCCAGGGGGCGGCGGTTCACCCCTCCACTTT. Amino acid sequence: CASSPGGGGSPLHF.

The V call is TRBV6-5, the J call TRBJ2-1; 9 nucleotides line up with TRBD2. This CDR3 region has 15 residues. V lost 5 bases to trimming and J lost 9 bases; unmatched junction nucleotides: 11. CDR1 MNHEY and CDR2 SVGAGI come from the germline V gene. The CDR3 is CASSTPTSGSSEQFF. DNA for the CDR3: TGTGCCAGCAGTACCCCGACTAGCGGTAGTAGTGAGCAGTTCTTC.

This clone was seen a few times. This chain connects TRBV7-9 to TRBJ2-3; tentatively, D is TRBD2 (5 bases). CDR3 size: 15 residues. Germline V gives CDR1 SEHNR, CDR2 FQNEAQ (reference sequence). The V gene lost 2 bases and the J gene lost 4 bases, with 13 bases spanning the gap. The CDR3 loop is CASSLPGSMADTQYF. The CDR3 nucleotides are TGTGCCAGCAGCTTACCGGGGTCGATGGCAGATACGCAGTATTTT.